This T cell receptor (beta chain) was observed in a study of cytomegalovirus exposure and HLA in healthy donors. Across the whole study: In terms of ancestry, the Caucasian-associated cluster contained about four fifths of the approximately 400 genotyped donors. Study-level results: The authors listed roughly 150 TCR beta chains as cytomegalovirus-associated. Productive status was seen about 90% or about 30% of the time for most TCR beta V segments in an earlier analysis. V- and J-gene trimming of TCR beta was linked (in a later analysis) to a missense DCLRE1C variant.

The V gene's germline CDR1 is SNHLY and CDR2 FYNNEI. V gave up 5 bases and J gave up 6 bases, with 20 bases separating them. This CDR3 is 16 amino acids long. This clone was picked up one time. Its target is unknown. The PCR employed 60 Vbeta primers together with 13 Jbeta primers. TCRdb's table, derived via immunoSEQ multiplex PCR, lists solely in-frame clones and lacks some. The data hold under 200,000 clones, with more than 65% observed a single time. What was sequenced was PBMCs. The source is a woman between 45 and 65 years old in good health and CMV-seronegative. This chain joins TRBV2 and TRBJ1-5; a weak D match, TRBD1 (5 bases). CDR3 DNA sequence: TGTGCCAGCAGTTTCCTCGGGGGTAGCCTCGGTCAGCCCCAGCATTTT. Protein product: CASSFLGGSLGQPQHF.